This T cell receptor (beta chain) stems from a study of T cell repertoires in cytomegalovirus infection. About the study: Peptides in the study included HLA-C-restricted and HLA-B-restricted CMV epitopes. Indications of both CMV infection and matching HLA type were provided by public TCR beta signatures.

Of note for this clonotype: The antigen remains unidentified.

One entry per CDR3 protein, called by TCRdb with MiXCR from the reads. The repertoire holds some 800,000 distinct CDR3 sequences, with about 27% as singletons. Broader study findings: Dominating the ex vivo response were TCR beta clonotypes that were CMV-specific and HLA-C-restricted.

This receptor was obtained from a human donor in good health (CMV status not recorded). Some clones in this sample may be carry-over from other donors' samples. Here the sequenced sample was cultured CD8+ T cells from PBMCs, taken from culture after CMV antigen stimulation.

The CDR3, as DNA: TGTGCCAGCAGTTCGAAAGTCCTACCCTACAATGAGCAGTTCTTC. It specifies CASSSKVLPYNEQFF. The chain links TRBV5-6 to TRBJ2-1; D call uncertain. This CDR3 has 15 amino acids. Between the trimmed V and J ends, which lost 5 bases and 2 bases, there was a span of 14 bases. Per germline, CDR1 SGHDT and CDR2 YYEEEE. Combining the CDR3 with reference TRBV5-6 and TRBJ2-1 gives the whole variable domain DAGVTQSPTHLIKTRGQQVTLRCSPKSGHDTVSWYQQALGQGPQFIFQYYEEEERQRGNFPDRFSGHQFPNYSSELNVNALLLGDSALYLCASSSKVLPYNEQFFGPGTRLTVL.